The 25 T cell receptor beta chains below were found in one sample sequenced in a study of glioma-infiltrating T cells. Using RNA template, CDR3s of TCR alpha and beta were amplified with iRepertoire arm-PCR. Using its own MiXCR run on the multiplex PCR reads, TCRdb lists one record per CDR3 protein. The table lists over 100,000 distinct CDR3 sequences, less than 30% of them singletons. Sequenced sample: glioma tissue, nonneoplastic brain tissue, or PBMCs (not recorded which). The receptors derive from a human donor with low-grade glioma or glioblastoma, undergoing nonglioma brain surgery, or in good health (not recorded which).

Comments on this clonotype: Since a much larger clone is just one base distant, this may be a read error. The chain carries TRBV12-3 or TRBV12-4 and TRBJ1-3, with 9 bases matching TRBD1. J lost 3 bases, V lost 3 bases, and 3 bases had no gene match. This CDR3 is built from 15 residues. For the CDR3, the DNA is TGTGCCAGCAGTTTCAGACAGGGGGATGGAAACACCATATATTTT. Translation gives CASSFRQGDGNTIYF.

V gene TRBV7-2 combines with J gene TRBJ2-7, with D tentatively TRBD1 (5 bases). The CDR3 covers 15 residues. V was cut by 5 bases and J by 3 bases, with 17 bases left in between. Germline CDR1 reads SGHTA; CDR2 reads FQGNSA. CDR3 DNA: TGTGCCAGCAGCCAAATTGGTCAAGGGGTCTACGAGCAGTACTTC. Its protein product is CASSQIGQGVYEQYF.

Only a few counts were recorded for this clonotype. The chain uses TRBV5-4 and TRBJ2-3; TRBD1 or TRBD2 may be the D gene (5 bases each). The CDR3 runs to 14 residues. Trimming pared 4 bases from V and 5 bases from J, leaving 14 bases between. The germline CDR1 and CDR2 sequences are SGHNT and YYREEE (reference sequence). CDR3 region: CASSPGRGEDTQYF. In DNA, the CDR3 is TGTGCCAGCAGCCCCGGACGAGGGGAAGATACGCAGTATTTT.

In this sample, this clonotype turned up many times. The rearrangement uses TRBV20-1 and TRBJ1-3, with D unclear. The germline gives CDR1 DFQATT, CDR2 SNEGSKA (reference sequence). V lost 3 bases, J lost 3 bases, and 21 bases lay in between. The CDR3 totals 17 residues. CDR3 loop: CSASRLTPGQVGNTIYF. The DNA for the CDR3 is TGCAGTGCTAGTAGGCTTACACCCGGCCAAGTTGGAAACACCATATATTTT.

This clonotype was observed many times. The J gene is TRBJ1-1, the V gene TRBV29-1, with 7 bases matching TRBD1. Germline CDR1 is SQVTM and CDR2 is ANQGSEA. V shed 3 bases and J 7 bases; nucleotides not matched to a gene: 8. The CDR3 is 13 residues long. The CDR3 region has the DNA TGCAGCGTTGAGAATGTAGGGGACAGTGAAGCTTTCTTT. Translation gives CSVENVGDSEAFF.

This clonotype was detected many times. V and J are TRBV28 and TRBJ2-1; D unclear. The CDR3 contains 11 residues. Germline V gene sequence: CDR1 MDHEN, CDR2 SYDVKM. V was trimmed by 5 bases and J by 7 bases, leaving 6 bases between them. CDR3 sequence reads: CASSPGNEQFF. Written as DNA, the CDR3 is TGTGCCAGCAGTCCTGGAAATGAGCAGTTCTTC.

This clonotype appeared many times. The chain links TRBV4-3 to TRBJ2-3; the D gene could be TRBD1 or TRBD2 (5 bases each). Germline values: CDR1 LGHNA, CDR2 YSLEER. CDR3 length equals 16 residues. V was cut by 5 bases and J by 2 bases, with 17 bases left in between. CDR3 coding DNA: TGCGCCAGCAGCTACGAGGTCCAGGGACCCACAGATACGCAGTATTTT. This encodes CASSYEVQGPTDTQYF.

This clonotype was seen at least ten times. This chain uses TRBV7-8 with TRBJ1-2; D not certain. The CDR3 loop spans 17 amino acids. CDR1 is SGHVS, CDR2 FQNEAQ, per germline. V lost 1 base to trimming and J lost 0 bases, with 15 bases between them. The CDR3 DNA follows: TGTGCCAGCAGCTTAGTGATACTGGGTACAGCTAACTATGGCTACACCTTC. It specifies CASSLVILGTANYGYTF.

There are many counts of this clonotype. This sequence joins TRBV6-1 and TRBJ2-1; no clear D. CDR3 length: 16 amino acids. The V and J ends lost 6 bases and 0 bases respectively, with 15 bases between them. CDR1 and CDR2 from the germline V gene are MNHNS and SASEGT. CDR3 DNA: TGTGCCAGCAGACTTCTGAGCCCAAGCTCCTACAATGAGCAGTTCTTC. Protein sequence: CASRLLSPSSYNEQFF.

The chain is built from TRBV9 and TRBJ2-1, with D unresolved. CDR1 SGDLS and CDR2 YYNGEE come from the germline V gene. Trimming shortened V by 0 bases and J by 0 bases, and 10 bases separated the two germline ends. The CDR3 loop spans 16 amino acids. This chain's CDR3 is CASSVDPAPSYNEQFF. Here the CDR3 DNA reads TGTGCCAGCAGCGTAGATCCGGCCCCCTCCTACAATGAGCAGTTCTTC.

This clonotype showed up many times. This chain joins TRBV4-2 and TRBJ2-7, with D possibly being TRBD1 (5 bases). V was cut by 1 base and J by 0 bases, with 7 bases left in between. The CDR3 contains 14 residues. The germline CDR1 and CDR2 sequences are LGHNA and YNFKEQ. CDR3 bases: TGTGCCAGCAGCCAAGCCGACAGCTCCTACGAGCAGTACTTC. The encoded protein is CASSQADSSYEQYF.

Points on this clonotype: This may be a read error: a much more frequent sequence differs by one nucleotide. This sequence joins TRBV7-2 and TRBJ2-2; D gene uncertain. Germline-derived CDR1 and CDR2 are SGHTA and FQGNSA. Deletions cut 5 bases from V and 1 base from J, with 11 bases between. The CDR3 consists of 15 residues. The chain's CDR3 is CASSLLTGNTGELFF. CDR3 DNA sequence: TGTGCCAGCAGCCTATTGACGGGGAACACCGGGGAGCTGTTTTTT.

The rearrangement uses TRBV7-9 and TRBJ1-5; D is possibly TRBD1 (6 bases). V was cut by 6 bases and J by 6 bases, with 42 bases left in between. CDR3 length: 23 residues. Looked up from germline, CDR1 is SEHNR and CDR2 is FQNEAQ (reference sequence). CDR3 sequence reads: CASSRSDRDNWKDGFRAGQPQHF. CDR3 in DNA: TGTGCCAGCAGTCGGTCGGACAGAGACAACTGGAAAGATGGTTTCAGGGCAGGTCAGCCCCAGCATTTT.

This clonotype was observed at least ten times. The rearrangement links TRBV5-1 to TRBJ1-2, with D possibly TRBD1 on 5 matching bases. Per germline, CDR1 SGHRS and CDR2 YFSETQ. The V gene lost 0 bases and the J gene lost 5 bases, with 14 bases spanning the gap. The CDR3 is made up of 15 amino acids. The CDR3 coding sequence is TGCGCCAGCAGCTTGGGTGGGGGACCTGAGTATGGCTACACCTTC. Its translation is CASSLGGGPEYGYTF.

The chain is built from TRBV6-6 and TRBJ2-7, with D possibly TRBD2 on 5 matching bases. The CDR3 runs 15 residues. V was clipped by 5 bases and J by 5 bases, with 19 bases between them. Germline assignment: CDR1 MNHNY and CDR2 SVGAGI (reference sequence). In DNA, the CDR3 is TGTGCCAGCAGTCCCGGACTCCCAGGTATGGACGAGCAGTACTTC. It encodes CASSPGLPGMDEQYF.

This clonotype occurred many times. The CDR3, as DNA: TGCAGTGCTAGTCTCGCACAGGGTCTCGGGAACACTGAAGCTTTCTTT. This encodes CSASLAQGLGNTEAFF. This sequence joins TRBV20-1 and TRBJ1-1; D may be TRBD1 (6 bases). V was clipped by 3 bases and J by 1 base, with 18 bases between them. This CDR3 region has 16 residues. Germline values: CDR1 DFQATT, CDR2 SNEGSKA (reference sequence).

This clonotype was detected ten times or more. The rearrangement links TRBV9 to TRBJ1-1, with D unresolved. The V and J ends lost 2 bases and 1 base respectively, with 9 bases between them. Per the germline V gene, CDR1 is SGDLS and CDR2 is YYNGEE. The CDR3 has 14 amino acids. The CDR3 nucleotides read TGTGCCAGCAGCGTTCAGACGGAGAACACTGAAGCTTTCTTT. Protein sequence: CASSVQTENTEAFF.

Only a few counts were recorded for this clonotype. The rearrangement links TRBV19 to TRBJ1-1; the D is unclear. V was pared by 3 bases and J by 2 bases, with 13 bases between. The CDR3 contains 15 residues. Germline assignment: CDR1 LNHDA and CDR2 SQIVND (reference sequence). The CDR3 DNA follows: TGTGCCAGTAGTATTTCGCCGGTTGTAAACACTGAAGCTTTCTTT. It codes for CASSISPVVNTEAFF. Full variable domain (rest looked up from reference TRBV19 and TRBJ1-1): DGGITQSPKYLFRKEGQNVTLSCEQNLNHDAMYWYRQDPGQGLRLIYYSQIVNDFQKGDIAEGYSVSREKKESFPLTVTSAQKNPTAFYLCASSISPVVNTEAFFGQGTRLTVV.

Of note for this clonotype: One base away lies a much larger clone, so this may be a sequencing read error. CDR3 residues: CSANPGTGNYGYTF. For the CDR3, the DNA is TGCAGCGCCAACCCCGGGACAGGGAACTATGGCTACACCTTC. The rearrangement uses TRBV29-1 and TRBJ1-2, with 9 nucleotides matching TRBD1. With V trimmed by 7 bases and J by 2 bases, 8 bases remained unmatched. The germline V gene has CDR1 SQVTM and CDR2 ANQGSEA. This CDR3 is 14 amino acids long.

This clonotype was picked up many times. The chain recombines TRBV2 with TRBJ2-3; unclear D gene. The V end lost 1 base, the J end lost 4 bases, and 12 bases lay between the germline ends. The germline gives CDR1 SNHLY, CDR2 FYNNEI. The CDR3 extends over 15 amino acids. The CDR3 bases are TGTGCCAGCAGTGAAGAGGCGGTTGGGGCAGATACGCAGTATTTT. It is translated as CASSEEAVGADTQYF. Using reference TRBV2 and TRBJ2-3 for the parts outside the CDR3, the full variable domain is EPEVTQTPSHQVTQMGQEVILRCVPISNHLYFYWYRQILGQKVEFLVSFYNNEISEKSEIFDDQFSVERPDGSNFTLKIRSTKLEDSAMYFCASSEEAVGADTQYFGPGTRLTVL.

CDR3 protein: CAGKKVADMNTEAFF. The CDR3 DNA follows: TGTGCCGGCAAGAAGGTAGCGGACATGAACACTGAAGCTTTCTTT. The rearrangement joins TRBV14 to TRBJ1-1; D might be TRBD1 (5 bases). The germline gives CDR1 SGHDN, CDR2 FVKESK. The length of the CDR3 is 15 residues. V shed 11 bases and J shed 0 bases, with 19 bases lying between them.

This clonotype was recorded many times. J is TRBJ2-3 and V is TRBV5-1, with D perhaps TRBD2 (5 bases). Germline V gene sequence: CDR1 SGHRS, CDR2 YFSETQ. The CDR3 covers 13 residues. Trimming removed 4 bases at V and 0 bases at J, with 6 bases between. CDR3 region: CASSSGSTDTQYF. The DNA for the CDR3 is TGCGCCAGCAGCAGCGGCAGCACAGATACGCAGTATTTT.

Ten or more counts support this clonotype. The chain has TRBV28 and TRBJ1-1; 7 positions match TRBD1. This CDR3 has 13 residues. J lost 10 bases, V lost 5 bases, and 10 bases had no gene match. Germline V lookup: CDR1 MDHEN, CDR2 SYDVKM. The CDR3 coding sequence is TGTGCCAGCAGTGACCAGGGGGGGATGAGAGCTTTCTTT. It translates to CASSDQGGMRAFF.

As to this clonotype: Compared with germline, one end of the junction differs, possibly owing to a read error. V and J are TRBV6-5 and TRBJ1-1, with D unclear. The germline CDR1 and CDR2 sequences are MNHEY and SVGAGI. CDR3 length equals 13 residues. In DNA, the CDR3 is TGTGCCAGCACCCCTCTACAGAACACTGGTGCTTACTTT. Protein sequence: CASTPLQNTGAYF.

On this clonotype itself: One junction end disagrees with the germline gene, perhaps due to a read error. The chain employs TRBV7-9 and TRBJ1-2; no reliable D call. The CDR3 runs to 13 residues. CDR1 SEHNR and CDR2 FQNEAQ come from the germline V gene (reference sequence). This chain's CDR3 is CARSLEALVGYTF. In DNA form, the CDR3 reads TGTGCCAGAAGCTTAGAGGCCCTCGTCGGCTACACCTTC.